Included here is one T cell receptor beta chain sequence, with context. Its antigen specificity is not known. No base quality values were provided; no much bigger clone lies one nucleotide off. These data come from a study of glioma-infiltrating T cells after dendritic cell vaccination listed by TCRdb under 2016. Turning to the overall study: Of the roughly 15 glioblastoma patients in the cohort, all drawn from Phase I and II dendritic cell vaccination trials, 9 were newly diagnosed and 6 had recurrent disease. The vaccine consisted of monocyte-derived dendritic cells cultured less than 9 days with IL-4 and GM-CSF, then pulsed overnight with autologous tumor lysate. Autologous tumor lysate-pulsed dendritic cell vaccination was administered to the patients between the early 2000s and the early 2010s. Survival after dendritic cell vaccination was correlated with TCR sequencing metrics, such as TIL content and the overlap between tumor and blood repertoires. Patients received three intradermal dendritic cell vaccine injections at biweekly intervals in the arm below the axilla. Deep sequencing of TCR beta CDR3 regions was used to quantify tumor-infiltrating lymphocyte content and compare tumor and blood repertoires in dendritic cell-vaccinated glioblastoma patients. Summary of the overall study and its limitations: The cohort was small and heterogeneous, with few patients having full blood and tumor sets and even fewer initial-recurrent tumor pairs. The three-group TCR overlap response model was characterized as speculative, and prospective validation of the model was stated to be required. TCR clonality showed no direct relationship with survival, which suggests that a diverse polyclonal response may matter. Higher estimated pretreatment TIL content predicted longer time to progression and overall survival after dendritic cell vaccination.

The germline V gene encodes CDR1 GTSNPN and CDR2 SVGIG (reference sequence). V lost 0 bases and J lost 0 bases; the stretch between them is 13 bases long. The CDR3 contains 16 residues, cysteine and phenylalanine counted. CDR3 DNA is the only sequence kept; it has 48 bases, read in frame from the first base. To be selected, patients needed enough residual fresh-frozen tumor tissue and more than two years of available survival data. None of the glioblastoma patients carried an isocitrate dehydrogenase mutation, although molecular status otherwise varied. PBMC collection took place before vaccination, two weeks after the third vaccination, and at tumor progression if progression occurred. Genomic DNA was extracted with the Qiagen DNeasy Blood extraction Kit. The immunoSEQ assay amplified TCRB CDR3 regions from roughly 2.1 micrograms of genomic DNA, or from all available DNA when less than that amount was available. The multiplex PCR employed 60 forward primers targeting TCR V beta segments and 13 reverse primers targeting J beta segments. Synthetic control templates were spiked into each sample at limiting dilution to estimate reads per starting template. Reads of 87 bp were generated by sequencing on the Illumina HiSeq System. The study's own analysis went as follows. PCR and sequencing errors were removed by a nearest neighbor algorithm that merged closely related sequences. TCR overlap was defined as the percentage of unique tumor TCR beta sequences that were also present in the same patient's peripheral blood. TCRdb provides this immuneACCESS table in a form limited to in-frame rearrangements. Some clones are lacking; in checked studies, under half of them reflect an unresolved V gene, and why the rest are absent is not known. The V and J calls and clone size are taken from that table; D and trimming were inferred from the DNA. In all, the sample holds 30,000 to 40,000 clones, and about 80% of those were seen once. The ten largest clones capture 7.5% to 10% of the sample.

The receptor was isolated from a human donor with glioblastoma. Sequencing was performed on blood, taken before dendritic cell vaccination. The V and J segments used are TRBV30 and TRBJ2-3; the D gene is perhaps TRBD1, from 5 matching bases. The bases read TGTGCCTGGAGTGTACCCGGCAGGGATAGCACAGATACGCAGTATTTT. Its translation is CAWSVPGRDSTDTQYF.